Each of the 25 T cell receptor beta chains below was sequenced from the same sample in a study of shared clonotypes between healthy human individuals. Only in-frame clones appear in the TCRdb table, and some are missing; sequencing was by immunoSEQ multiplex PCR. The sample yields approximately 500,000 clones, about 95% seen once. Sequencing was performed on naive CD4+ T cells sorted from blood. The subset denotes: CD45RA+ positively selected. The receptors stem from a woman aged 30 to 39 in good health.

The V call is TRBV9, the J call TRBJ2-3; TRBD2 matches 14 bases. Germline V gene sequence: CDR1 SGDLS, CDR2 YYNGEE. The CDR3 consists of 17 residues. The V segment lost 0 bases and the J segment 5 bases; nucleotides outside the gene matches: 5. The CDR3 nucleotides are TGTGCCAGCAGCGTAGAGGGACTAGCGGGAGTTGGAGATACGCAGTATTTT. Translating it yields CASSVEGLAGVGDTQYF.

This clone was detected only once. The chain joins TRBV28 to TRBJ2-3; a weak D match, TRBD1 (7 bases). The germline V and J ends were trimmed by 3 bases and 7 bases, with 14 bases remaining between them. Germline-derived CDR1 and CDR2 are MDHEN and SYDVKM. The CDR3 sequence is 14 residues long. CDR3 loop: CASSFGQGGNTQYF. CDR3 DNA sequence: TGTGCCAGCAGTTTCGGGCAGGGGGGTAATACGCAGTATTTT.

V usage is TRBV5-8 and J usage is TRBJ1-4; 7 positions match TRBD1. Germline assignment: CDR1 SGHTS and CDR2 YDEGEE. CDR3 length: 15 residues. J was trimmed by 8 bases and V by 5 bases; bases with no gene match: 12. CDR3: CASSVTGALVEKLFF. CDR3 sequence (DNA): TGTGCCAGCAGTGTAACAGGGGCCTTGGTAGAAAAACTGTTTTTT.

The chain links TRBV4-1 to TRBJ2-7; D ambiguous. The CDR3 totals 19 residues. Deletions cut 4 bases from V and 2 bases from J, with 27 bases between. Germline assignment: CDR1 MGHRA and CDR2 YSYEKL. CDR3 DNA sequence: TGCGCCAGCAGCCGACGCACATTCCGAGTTGGGGTATCCCCCTACGAGCAGTACTTC. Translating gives CASSRRTFRVGVSPYEQYF.

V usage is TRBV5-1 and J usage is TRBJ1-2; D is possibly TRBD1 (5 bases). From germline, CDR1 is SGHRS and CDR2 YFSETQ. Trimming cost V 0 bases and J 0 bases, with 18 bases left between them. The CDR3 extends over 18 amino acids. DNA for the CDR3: TGCGCCAGCAGCTTGGGAGGGTGGAGGGGCGAAGCTAACTATGGCTACACCTTC. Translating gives CASSLGGWRGEANYGYTF.

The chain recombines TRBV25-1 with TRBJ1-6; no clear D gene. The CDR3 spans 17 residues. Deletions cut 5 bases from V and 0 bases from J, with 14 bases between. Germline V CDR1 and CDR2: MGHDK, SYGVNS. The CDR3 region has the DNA TGTGCCAGCAGTTTTGGTACTGAGAGCTCCTATAATTCACCCCTCCACTTT. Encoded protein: CASSFGTESSYNSPLHF.

The CDR3 sequence: CASSEAWGETQYF. DNA for the CDR3: TGTGCCAGCAGTGAAGCCTGGGGGGAGACCCAGTACTTC. The chain joins TRBV6-1 to TRBJ2-5; possibly TRBD1 or TRBD2 for D (5 bases each). CDR3 length: 13 residues. Trimming took off 0 bases at V and 5 bases at J, with 7 bases between the two ends. The germline CDR1 and CDR2 sequences are MNHNS and SASEGT.

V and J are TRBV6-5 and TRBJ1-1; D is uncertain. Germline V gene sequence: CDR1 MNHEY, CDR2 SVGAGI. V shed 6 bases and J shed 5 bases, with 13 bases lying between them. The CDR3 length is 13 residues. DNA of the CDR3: TGTGCCAGCAGACCACCCGGCAGGACTGAAGCTTTCTTT. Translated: CASRPPGRTEAFF.

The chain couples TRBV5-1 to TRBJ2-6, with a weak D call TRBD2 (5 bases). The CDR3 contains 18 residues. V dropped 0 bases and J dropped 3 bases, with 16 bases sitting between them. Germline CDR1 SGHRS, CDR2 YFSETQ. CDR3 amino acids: CASSLGGRREGGANVLTF. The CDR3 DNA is TGCGCCAGCAGCTTGGGTGGACGCCGAGAGGGTGGGGCCAACGTCCTGACTTTC.

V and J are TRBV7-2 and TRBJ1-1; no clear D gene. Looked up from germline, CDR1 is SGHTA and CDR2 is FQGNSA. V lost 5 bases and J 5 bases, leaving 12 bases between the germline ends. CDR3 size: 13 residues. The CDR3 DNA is TGTGCCAGCAGCCCCTCCGTAACGACTGAAGCTTTCTTT. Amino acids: CASSPSVTTEAFF.

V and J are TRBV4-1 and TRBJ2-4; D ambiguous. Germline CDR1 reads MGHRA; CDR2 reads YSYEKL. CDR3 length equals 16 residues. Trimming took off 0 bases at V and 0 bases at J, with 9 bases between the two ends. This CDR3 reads CASSQERQLAKNIQYF. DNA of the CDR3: TGCGCCAGCAGCCAAGAGAGACAACTAGCCAAAAACATTCAGTACTTC.

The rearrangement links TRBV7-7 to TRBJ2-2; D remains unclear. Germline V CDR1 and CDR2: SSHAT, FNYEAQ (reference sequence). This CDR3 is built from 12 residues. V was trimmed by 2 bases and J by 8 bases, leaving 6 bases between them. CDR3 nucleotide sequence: TGTGCCAGCAGCTTACCTACGGGGGAGCTGTTTTTT. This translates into CASSLPTGELFF.

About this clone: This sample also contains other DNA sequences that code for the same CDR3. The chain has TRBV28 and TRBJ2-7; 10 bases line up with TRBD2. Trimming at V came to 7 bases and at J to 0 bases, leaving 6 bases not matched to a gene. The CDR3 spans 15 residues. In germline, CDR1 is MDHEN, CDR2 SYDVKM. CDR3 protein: CASIKSSGGSYEQYF. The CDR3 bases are TGTGCCAGCATAAAATCTAGCGGGGGCTCCTACGAGCAGTACTTC.

The CDR3 bases are TGCAGCGTTGGAGGCTACACCTTC. Translated, it gives CSVGGYTF. The gene calls are TRBV29-1 and TRBJ1-2; D call uncertain. Trimming shortened V by 4 bases and J by 8 bases, and 2 bases separated the two germline ends. Germline V CDR1 and CDR2: SQVTM, ANQGSEA. The CDR3 spans 8 residues.

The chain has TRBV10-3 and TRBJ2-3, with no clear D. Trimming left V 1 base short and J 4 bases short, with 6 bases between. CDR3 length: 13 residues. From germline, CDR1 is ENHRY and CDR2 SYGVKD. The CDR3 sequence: CAISEFESDTQYF. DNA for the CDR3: TGTGCCATCAGTGAGTTTGAGTCAGATACGCAGTATTTT.

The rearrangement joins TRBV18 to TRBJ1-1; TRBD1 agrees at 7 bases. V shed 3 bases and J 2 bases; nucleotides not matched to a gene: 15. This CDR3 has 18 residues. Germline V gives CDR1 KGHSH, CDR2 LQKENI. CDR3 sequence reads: CASSPGFAIGQANTEAFF. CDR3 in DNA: TGTGCCAGCTCACCCGGTTTTGCCATAGGACAGGCTAACACTGAAGCTTTCTTT.

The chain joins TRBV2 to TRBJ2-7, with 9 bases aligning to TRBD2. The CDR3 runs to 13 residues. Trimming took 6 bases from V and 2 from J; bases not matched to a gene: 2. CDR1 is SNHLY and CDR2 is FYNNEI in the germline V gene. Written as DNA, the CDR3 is TGTGCCAGCAGGACTAGCGGAACCTACGAGCAGTACTTC. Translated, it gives CASRTSGTYEQYF. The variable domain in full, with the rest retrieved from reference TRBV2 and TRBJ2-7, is EPEVTQTPSHQVTQMGQEVILRCVPISNHLYFYWYRQILGQKVEFLVSFYNNEISEKSEIFDDQFSVERPDGSNFTLKIRSTKLEDSAMYFCASRTSGTYEQYFGPGTRLTVT.

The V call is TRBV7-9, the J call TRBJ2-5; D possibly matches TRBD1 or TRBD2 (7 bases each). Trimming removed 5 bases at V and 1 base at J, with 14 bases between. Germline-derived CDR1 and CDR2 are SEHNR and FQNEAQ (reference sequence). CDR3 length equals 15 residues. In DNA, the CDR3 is TGTGCCAGCAGCCGCGGGGGACAGAGCCAAGAGACCCAGTACTTC. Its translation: CASSRGGQSQETQYF.

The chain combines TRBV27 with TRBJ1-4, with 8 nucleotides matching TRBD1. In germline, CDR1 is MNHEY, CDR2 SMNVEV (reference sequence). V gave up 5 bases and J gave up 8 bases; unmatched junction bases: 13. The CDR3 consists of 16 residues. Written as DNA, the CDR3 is TGTGCCAGCAGTAAAATCCAGGGGGCCTGGAAGGAAAAACTGTTTTTT. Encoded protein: CASSKIQGAWKEKLFF. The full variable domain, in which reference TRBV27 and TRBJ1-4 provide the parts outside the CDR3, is EAQVTQNPRYLITVTGKKLTVTCSQNMNHEYMSWYRQDPGLGLRQIYYSMNVEVTDKGDVPEGYKVSRKEKRNFPLILESPSPNQTSLYFCASSKIQGAWKEKLFFGSGTQLSVL.

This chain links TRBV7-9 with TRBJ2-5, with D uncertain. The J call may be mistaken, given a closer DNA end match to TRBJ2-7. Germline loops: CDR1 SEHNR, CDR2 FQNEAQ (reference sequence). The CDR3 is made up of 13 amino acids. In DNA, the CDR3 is TGTGCCAGCAGCTTAGTGGAGACGGGCGAGCAGTACTTC. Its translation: CASSLVETGEQYF.

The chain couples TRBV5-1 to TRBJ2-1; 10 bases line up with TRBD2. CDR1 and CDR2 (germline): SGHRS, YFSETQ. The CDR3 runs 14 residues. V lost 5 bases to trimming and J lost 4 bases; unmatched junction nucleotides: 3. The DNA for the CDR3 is TGCGCCAGCAGTGTGACTAGCGGGTACAATGAGCAGTTCTTC. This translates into CASSVTSGYNEQFF.

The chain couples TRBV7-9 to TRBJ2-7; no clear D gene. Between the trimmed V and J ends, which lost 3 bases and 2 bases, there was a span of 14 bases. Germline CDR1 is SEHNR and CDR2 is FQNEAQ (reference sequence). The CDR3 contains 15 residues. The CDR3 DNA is TGTGCCAGCAGCTTGGAATGGACCGTAACCTACGAGCAGTACTTC. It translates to CASSLEWTVTYEQYF.

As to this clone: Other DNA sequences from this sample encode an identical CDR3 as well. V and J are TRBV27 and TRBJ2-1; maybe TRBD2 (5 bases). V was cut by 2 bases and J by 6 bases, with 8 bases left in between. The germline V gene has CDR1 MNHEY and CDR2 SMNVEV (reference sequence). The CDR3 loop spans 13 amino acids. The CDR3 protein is CASSLRGLNEQFF. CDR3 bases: TGTGCCAGCAGTTTACGCGGGCTCAATGAGCAGTTCTTC.

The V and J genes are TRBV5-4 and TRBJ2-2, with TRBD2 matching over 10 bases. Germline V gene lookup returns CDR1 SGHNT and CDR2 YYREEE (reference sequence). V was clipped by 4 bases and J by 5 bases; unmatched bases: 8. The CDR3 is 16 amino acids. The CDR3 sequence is CASSKTTSGLTGELFF. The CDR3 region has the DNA TGTGCCAGCAGCAAAACGACTAGCGGGTTGACCGGGGAGCTGTTTTTT. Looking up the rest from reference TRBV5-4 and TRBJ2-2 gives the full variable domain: ETGVTQSPTHLIKTRGQQVTLRCSSQSGHNTVSWYQQALGQGPQFIFQYYREEENGRGNFPPRFSGLQFPNYSSELNVNALELDDSALYLCASSKTTSGLTGELFFGEGSRLTVL.

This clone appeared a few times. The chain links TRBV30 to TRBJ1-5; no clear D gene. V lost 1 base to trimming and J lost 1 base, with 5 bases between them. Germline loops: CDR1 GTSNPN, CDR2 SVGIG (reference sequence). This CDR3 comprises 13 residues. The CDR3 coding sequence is TGTGCCTGGAGTGGAAGCAGCAATCAGCCCCAGCATTTT. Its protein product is CAWSGSSNQPQHF.